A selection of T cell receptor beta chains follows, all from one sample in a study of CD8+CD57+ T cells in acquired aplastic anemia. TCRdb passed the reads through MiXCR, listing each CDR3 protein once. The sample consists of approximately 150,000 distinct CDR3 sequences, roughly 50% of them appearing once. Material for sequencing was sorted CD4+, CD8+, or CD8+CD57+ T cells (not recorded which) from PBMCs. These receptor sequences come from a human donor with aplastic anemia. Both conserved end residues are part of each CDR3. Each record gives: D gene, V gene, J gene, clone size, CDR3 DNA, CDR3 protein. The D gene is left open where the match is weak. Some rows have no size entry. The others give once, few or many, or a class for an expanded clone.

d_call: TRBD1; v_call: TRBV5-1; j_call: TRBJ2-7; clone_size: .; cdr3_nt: TGCGCCAGCAGCGACCGACAGGGGGCCTTGTCCTACGAGCAGTACTTC; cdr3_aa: CASSDRQGALSYEQYF
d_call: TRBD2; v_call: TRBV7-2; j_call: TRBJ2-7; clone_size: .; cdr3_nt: TGTGCCAGCAGCCAACTAGCGGACGAGCAGTACTTC; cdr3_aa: CASSQLADEQYF
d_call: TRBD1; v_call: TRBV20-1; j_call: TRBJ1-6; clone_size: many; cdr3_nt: TGCAGTGCTAGAGATCGGACAGGGGGCAGCTATTCACCCCTCCACTTT; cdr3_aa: CSARDRTGGSYSPLHF
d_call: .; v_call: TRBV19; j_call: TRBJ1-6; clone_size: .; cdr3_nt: TGTGCCAGCCAGCGCCGAAGGGGGAATAACTCACCCCTCCACTTT; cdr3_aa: CASQRRRGNNSPLHF
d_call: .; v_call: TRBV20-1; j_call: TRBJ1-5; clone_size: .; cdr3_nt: TGCAGTGCGAAGGGAGTTGAGGAGACCCAGCATTTT; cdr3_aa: CSAKGVEETQHF
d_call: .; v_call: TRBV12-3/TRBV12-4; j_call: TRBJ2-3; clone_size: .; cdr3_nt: TGTGCCAGCAGTTTAGGCGGGACTTTCACAGATACGCAGTATTTT; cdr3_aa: CASSLGGTFTDTQYF
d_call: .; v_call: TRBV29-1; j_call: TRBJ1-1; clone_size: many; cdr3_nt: TGCAGCGTTGAAGACAGGAAGAACACTGAAGCTTTCTTT; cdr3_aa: CSVEDRKNTEAFF
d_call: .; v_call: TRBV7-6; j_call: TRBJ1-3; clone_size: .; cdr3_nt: TGTGCCAGCAGCCAGGCTCAGGGGAACACCATATATTTT; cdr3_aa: CASSQAQGNTIYF
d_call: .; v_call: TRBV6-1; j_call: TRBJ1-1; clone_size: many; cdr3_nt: TGTGCCAGCAGTGGAAGAGGGGACACTGAAGCTTTCTTT; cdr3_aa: CASSGRGDTEAFF
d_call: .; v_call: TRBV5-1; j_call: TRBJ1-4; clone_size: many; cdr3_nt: TGCGCCAGCAGCTTGGAGACAGGAGACGGTGAAAAACTGTTTTTT; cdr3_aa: CASSLETGDGEKLFF
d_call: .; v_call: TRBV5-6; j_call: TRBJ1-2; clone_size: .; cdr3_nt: TGTGCCAGCAGTTCACAGAGGACTAACTATGGCTACACCTTC; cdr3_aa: CASSSQRTNYGYTF
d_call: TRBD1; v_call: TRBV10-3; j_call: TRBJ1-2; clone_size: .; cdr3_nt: TGTGCCATCAGTGGCGACAGGGGGTTGGCTGGCTACACCTTC; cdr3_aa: CAISGDRGLAGYTF
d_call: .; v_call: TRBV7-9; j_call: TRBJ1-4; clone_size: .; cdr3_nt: TGTGCCAGCCGTCTTGCTGAAAAACTGTTTTTT; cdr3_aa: CASRLAEKLFF
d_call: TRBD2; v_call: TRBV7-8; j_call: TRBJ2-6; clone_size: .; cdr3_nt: TGTGCCAGCAGCGCCGGGAGGGGCGCTGGGGCCAACGTCCTGACTTTC; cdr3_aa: CASSAGRGAGANVLTF
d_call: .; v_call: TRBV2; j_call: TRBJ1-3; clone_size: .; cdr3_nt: TGTGCCAGCACCGGGGTTCATGGAAACACCATATATTTT; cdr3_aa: CASTGVHGNTIYF
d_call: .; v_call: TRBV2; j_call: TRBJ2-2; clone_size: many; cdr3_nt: TGTGCCAGCAGTGAATACAGGGAAACCGGGGAGCTGTTTTTT; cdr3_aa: CASSEYRETGELFF
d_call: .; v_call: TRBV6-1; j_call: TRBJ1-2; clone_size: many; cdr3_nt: TGTGCCAGCACCGCGGACCATTATGGCTACACCTTC; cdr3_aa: CASTADHYGYTF
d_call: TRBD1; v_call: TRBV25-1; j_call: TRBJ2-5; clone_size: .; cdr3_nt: TGTGCCAGCAGAACCTCTCCGGGACAGGGGGGTCAAGAGACCCAGTACTTC; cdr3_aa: CASRTSPGQGGQETQYF
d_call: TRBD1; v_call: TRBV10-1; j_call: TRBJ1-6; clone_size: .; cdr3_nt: TGCGCCAGCAGGGCGACAGGGGGCAATAATTCACCCCTCCACTTT; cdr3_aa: CASRATGGNNSPLHF
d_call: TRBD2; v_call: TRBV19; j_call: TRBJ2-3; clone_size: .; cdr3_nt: TGTGCCAGTAGTAAGGGACTAGCGGGACGAGATACGCAGTATTTT; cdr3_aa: CASSKGLAGRDTQYF
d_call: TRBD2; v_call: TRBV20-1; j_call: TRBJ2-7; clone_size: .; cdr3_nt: TGCAGTGCACAAAAACCGGGACTAGCGATCTACGAGCAGTACTTC; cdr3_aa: CSAQKPGLAIYEQYF
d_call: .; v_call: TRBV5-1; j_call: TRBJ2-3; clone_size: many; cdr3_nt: TGCGCCAGCAGCCCGGACACCACAAGCACAGATACGCAGTATTTT; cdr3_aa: CASSPDTTSTDTQYF
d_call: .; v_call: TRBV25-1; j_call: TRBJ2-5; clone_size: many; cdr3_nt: TGTGCCAGCAGTGATCCACACCAAGAGACCCAGTACTTC; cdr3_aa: CASSDPHQETQYF
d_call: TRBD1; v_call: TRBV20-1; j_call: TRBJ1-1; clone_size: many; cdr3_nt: TGCAGTGCCCAGACAGGGAGGGCTACTGAAGCTTTCTTT; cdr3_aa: CSAQTGRATEAFF
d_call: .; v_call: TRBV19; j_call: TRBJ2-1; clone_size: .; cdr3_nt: TGTGCCAGTAGTTTGGCCAGCAACGATGAGCAGTTCTTC; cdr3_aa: CASSLASNDEQFF
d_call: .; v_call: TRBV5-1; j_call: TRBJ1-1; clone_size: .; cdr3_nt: TGCGCCAGCAGCGTCCAAGGGGGCACTGAAGCTTTCTTT; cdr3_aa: CASSVQGGTEAFF
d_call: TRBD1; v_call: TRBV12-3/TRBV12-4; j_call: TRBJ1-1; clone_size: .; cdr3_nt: TGTGCCAGCAGTCGACAGGGGTCGGTCACTGAAGCTTTCTTT; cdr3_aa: CASSRQGSVTEAFF
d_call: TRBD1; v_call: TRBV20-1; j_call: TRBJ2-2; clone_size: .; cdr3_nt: TGCAGCCCGGGACAGGGGGTCGACACCGGGGAGCTGTTTTTT; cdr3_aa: CSPGQGVDTGELFF
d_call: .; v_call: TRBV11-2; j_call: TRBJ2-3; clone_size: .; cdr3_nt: TGTGCCAGCAGCCCCACCGGGACGAAAACAGATACGCAGTATTTT; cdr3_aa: CASSPTGTKTDTQYF
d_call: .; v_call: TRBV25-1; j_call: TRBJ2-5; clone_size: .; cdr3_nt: TGTGCCAGCAGCGTCCGGGACGGCCAAGAGACCCAGTACTTC; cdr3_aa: CASSVRDGQETQYF
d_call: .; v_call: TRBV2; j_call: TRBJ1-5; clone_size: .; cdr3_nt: TGTGCCAGCAGCTTAGTGGGTAGCAATCGGCCCCAGCATTTT; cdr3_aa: CASSLVGSNRPQHF
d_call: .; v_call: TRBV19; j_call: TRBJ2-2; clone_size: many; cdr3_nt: TGTGCCAGTAGTATAAGGGGGGGACAGGTCACCGGGGAGCTGTTTTTT; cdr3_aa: CASSIRGGQVTGELFF
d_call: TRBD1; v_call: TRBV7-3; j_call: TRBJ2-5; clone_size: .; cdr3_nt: TGTGCCAGCAGCGAGGGACAGGGGACCCAGTACTTC; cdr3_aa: CASSEGQGTQYF
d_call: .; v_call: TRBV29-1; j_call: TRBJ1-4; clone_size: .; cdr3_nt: TGCAGCGTTACAGGGACCCTTTCTGCAACTAATGAAAAACTGTTTTTT; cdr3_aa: CSVTGTLSATNEKLFF
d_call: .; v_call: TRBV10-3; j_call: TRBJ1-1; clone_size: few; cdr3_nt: TGTGCCATCAGTGAGGGGGCCCTACAGAGGGACACTGAAGCTTTCTTT; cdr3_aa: CAISEGALQRDTEAFF
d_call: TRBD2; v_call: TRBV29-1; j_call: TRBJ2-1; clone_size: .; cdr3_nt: TGCAGCGTTGGGCACCGGGGGGACAATGAGCAGTTCTTC; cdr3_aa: CSVGHRGDNEQFF
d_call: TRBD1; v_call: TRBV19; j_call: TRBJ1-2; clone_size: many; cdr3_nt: TGTGCCAGTAGTACCCAGCGGGACAGGGCTAACTATGGCTACACCTTC; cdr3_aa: CASSTQRDRANYGYTF
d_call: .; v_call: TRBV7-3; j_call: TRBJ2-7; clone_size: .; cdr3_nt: TGTGCCAGCAGCCCCCGCCGCGGGGAGCAGTACTTC; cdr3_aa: CASSPRRGEQYF
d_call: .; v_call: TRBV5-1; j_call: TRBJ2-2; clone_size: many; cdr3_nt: TGCGCCAGCAGCCCGTGGGGCCCCGGGGAGCTGTTTTTT; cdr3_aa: CASSPWGPGELFF
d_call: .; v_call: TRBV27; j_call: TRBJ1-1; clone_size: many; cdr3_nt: TGTGCCAGCAGTACCAGGGAAAGGCTGGGTGAAGCTTTCTTT; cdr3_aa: CASSTRERLGEAFF
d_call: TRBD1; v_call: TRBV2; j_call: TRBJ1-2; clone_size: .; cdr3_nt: TGTGCCACACAGGGGGCTGATGGCTACACCTTC; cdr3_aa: CATQGADGYTF
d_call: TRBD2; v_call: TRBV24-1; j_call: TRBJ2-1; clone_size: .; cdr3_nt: TGTGCCACCAGCAAGACAGCGGGAATGTACGATGAGCAGTTCTTC; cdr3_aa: CATSKTAGMYDEQFF
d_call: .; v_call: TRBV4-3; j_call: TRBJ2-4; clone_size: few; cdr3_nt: TGCGCCAGCAGCCTTCGTATGGGGGCCAAAAACATTCAGTACTTC; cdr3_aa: CASSLRMGAKNIQYF
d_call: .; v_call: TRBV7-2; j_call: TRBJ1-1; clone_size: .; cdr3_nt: TGTGCCAGCAGCTTAGTAGTGACTAGGGCTGAAGCTTTCTTT; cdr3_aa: CASSLVVTRAEAFF
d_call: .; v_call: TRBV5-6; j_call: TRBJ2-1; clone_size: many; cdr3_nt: TGTGCCAGCAGCTTGGTTCTCGGGAATGAGCAGTTCTTC; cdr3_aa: CASSLVLGNEQFF